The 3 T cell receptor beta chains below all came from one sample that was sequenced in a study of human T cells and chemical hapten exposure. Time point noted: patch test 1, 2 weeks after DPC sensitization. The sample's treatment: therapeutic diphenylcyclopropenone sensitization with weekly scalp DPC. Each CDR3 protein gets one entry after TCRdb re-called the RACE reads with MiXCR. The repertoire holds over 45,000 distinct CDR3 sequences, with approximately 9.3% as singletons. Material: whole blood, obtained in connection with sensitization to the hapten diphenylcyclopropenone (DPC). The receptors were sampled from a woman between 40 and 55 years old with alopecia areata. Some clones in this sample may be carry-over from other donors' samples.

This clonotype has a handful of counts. The CDR3 nucleotides read TGCAGCGTCCCCCCCTATGGCTACACCTTC. Encoded protein: CSVPPYGYTF. This sequence joins TRBV29-1 and TRBJ1-2; D is uncertain. Trimming stripped 6 bases from V and 4 bases from J, with 6 bases between. This CDR3 has 10 amino acids. Germline CDR1 SQVTM, CDR2 ANQGSEA.

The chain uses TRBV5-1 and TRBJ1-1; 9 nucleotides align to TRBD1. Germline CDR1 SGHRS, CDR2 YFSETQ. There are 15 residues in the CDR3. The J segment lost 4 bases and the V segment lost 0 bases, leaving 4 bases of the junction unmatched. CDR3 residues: CASSLVGQGPTEAFF. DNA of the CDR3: TGCGCCAGCAGCTTGGTGGGACAGGGTCCCACTGAAGCTTTCTTT.

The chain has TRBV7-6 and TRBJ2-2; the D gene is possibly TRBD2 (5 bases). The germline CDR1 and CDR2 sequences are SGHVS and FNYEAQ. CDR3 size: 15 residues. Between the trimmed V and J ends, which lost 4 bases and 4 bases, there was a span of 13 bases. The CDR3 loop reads CASSSQTGTTGELFF. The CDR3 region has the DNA TGTGCCAGCAGCTCACAGACGGGAACCACCGGGGAGCTGTTTTTT.